Listed below are T cell receptor beta chains from one sample, sequenced in a study of identical twins. TCRdb ran MiXCR on the 5' RACE reads and lists one entry per CDR3 protein. In the table there are just over 500,000 distinct CDR3 sequences, around 20% of which are singletons. These data were also filed under a second study, of T cells expressing NK-cell markers.

Sequenced: CD4+ T cells sorted from blood. These receptors came from a woman aged 18-35 years in good health. Both conserved end residues are part of each CDR3. D genes are given only for firm matches. Clone sizes are given selectively: once, few, many, or a class where the clone is expanded.

v_gene,abundance,j_gene,d_gene,CDR3nt,CDR3aa
TRBV12-3/TRBV12-4,many,TRBJ1-2,NA,TGTGCCAGCAGTCGACAGGACAACTATGGCTACACCTTC,CASSRQDNYGYTF
TRBV5-1,NA,TRBJ2-5,TRBD2,TGCGCCAGCAGCTTGTCCGGGACTAGCGGGGAGACCCAGTACTTC,CASSLSGTSGETQYF
TRBV12-3/TRBV12-4,NA,TRBJ2-1,TRBD1,TGTGCCAGCAGTGGGATCGACAGGGCCACCTACAATGAGCAGTTCTTC,CASSGIDRATYNEQFF
TRBV12-3/TRBV12-4,NA,TRBJ1-1,TRBD1,TGTGCCAGCAACCTACTACAGGGGGCCGCTGAAGCTTTCTTT,CASNLLQGAAEAFF
TRBV18,NA,TRBJ2-3,NA,TGTGCCAGCTCACCCCCTGGATCTAGCACAGATACGCAGTATTTT,CASSPPGSSTDTQYF
TRBV7-2,few,TRBJ1-3,NA,TGTGCCAGCAGCTCATTCCGCACAGGCGGCTCTGGAAACACCATATATTTT,CASSSFRTGGSGNTIYF
TRBV7-3,NA,TRBJ1-5,NA,TGTGCCAGCAGCTTTAGTATTAATCAGCCCCAGCATTTT,CASSFSINQPQHF
TRBV20-1,NA,TRBJ2-7,NA,TGCAGTGCTAGTCCGACGGCGCTCTCCTACGAGCAGTACTTC,CSASPTALSYEQYF
TRBV9,few,TRBJ2-1,TRBD2,TGTGCCAGCAGCGTAGCTACGGCGGGAGGGATCGACAATGAGCAGTTCTTC,CASSVATAGGIDNEQFF
TRBV27,NA,TRBJ2-7,NA,TGTGCCAGCAGTCCACTCGGTTTATACTACGAGCAGTACTTC,CASSPLGLYYEQYF
TRBV6-1,NA,TRBJ1-6,NA,TGTGCCAGCAGTCTCAGGGGTGCTTACTATAATTCACCCCTCCACTTT,CASSLRGAYYNSPLHF
TRBV12-3/TRBV12-4,NA,TRBJ2-2,TRBD1,TGTGCCAGCAGTCCGAGAACAGGGGGCCGGGGAACCGGGGAGCTGTTTTTT,CASSPRTGGRGTGELFF
TRBV7-2,NA,TRBJ1-1,NA,TGTGCCAGCAGCTTAGCAGTGGAAGCTTTCTTT,CASSLAVEAFF
TRBV11-2,NA,TRBJ2-5,NA,TGTGCCAGCAGCTTAGTTGGTATTAGGGGTGGTTTAGATATCCAAGAGACCCAGTACTTC,CASSLVGIRGGLDIQETQYF
TRBV30,few,TRBJ2-3,TRBD2,TGTGCCTGGAGGGCCCTGAGCGGGAGTTACTCAGATACGCAGTATTTT,CAWRALSGSYSDTQYF
TRBV20-1,NA,TRBJ2-7,TRBD2,TGCAGTGCCCTCGGCGGGGGGGCATTAGACGAGCAGTACTTC,CSALGGGALDEQYF
TRBV15,NA,TRBJ2-7,NA,TGTGCCACCAGTACAGGGAGCTCGATCGAGCAGTACTTC,CATSTGSSIEQYF